This T cell receptor beta chain was profiled in a study of blood T cell repertoires in COVID-19. In the study overall: Sources were T cells, B-cell-depleted T cells, or PBMCs; the material itself was cDNA or gDNA.

V shed 5 bases and J shed 0 bases, with 25 bases lying between them. Per germline, CDR1 SGHVS and CDR2 FQNEAQ. This CDR3 has 19 residues. Sequenced by immunoSEQ multiplex PCR; TCRdb stores in-frame clones only, minus some. The table records some 64,000 clones, 55% to 80% of them present only once. The sequence was obtained from a woman aged 70-85 years with COVID-19, enrolled during active disease. The V call is TRBV7-8, the J call TRBJ1-1, with a possible D match to TRBD1 (5 bases). The specimen sequenced was peripheral blood. CDR3 DNA sequence: TGTGCCAGCAGCCTACTTGGAGAATGGGGGGTCCGGCTGAACACTGAAGCTTTCTTT. Translating gives CASSLLGEWGVRLNTEAFF.